Sequencing of this TCR beta chain was carried out in a study of blood T cell repertoires in COVID-19. About the study: From the United States, Italy and Spain came samples of acute and convalescent COVID-19. PBMCs, B-cell-depleted T cells, or T cells provided the cDNA or gDNA that made up the material.

Assay used: immunoSEQ multiplex PCR; TCRdb lists only in-frame clones, some missing. The data contain approximately 190,000 clones, almost 85% of them seen just once; the ten biggest clones take up approximately 6.9%. V lost 6 bases and J 5 bases, leaving 13 bases between the germline ends. There are 12 residues in the CDR3. Germline lookup yields CDR1 SQVTM and CDR2 ANQGSEA. Sequencing was performed on peripheral blood. J is TRBJ1-2 and V is TRBV29-1; the D is unclear. The receptor was derived from a human donor with acute or convalescent COVID-19. The donor label of this sample is uncertain. CDR3 coding DNA: TGCAGCGTCACCCAGGATGGGTATGGCTACACCTTC. Translating it yields CSVTQDGYGYTF.